The entry below gives a single T cell receptor beta chain sequence along with its context. Its specificity is not known. This entry belongs to a study of OX40 agonist ivuxolimab in advanced cancers. About the research overall: Patients treated during dose escalation were battling hepatocellular carcinoma, melanoma, renal cell or head and neck cancer. Patients were about 83% male with ages roughly 20 to 90, mean approximately 62.

Measured with immunoSEQ multiplex PCR; TCRdb has only the in-frame clones, and not every one. This repertoire shows about 35,000 clones, roughly 80% found once; its top ten account for about a sixth. CDR3 length: 15 residues. V was clipped by 5 bases and J by 4 bases, with 17 bases between them. Germline loops: CDR1 SGHNT, CDR2 YENEEA. Study-wide results and caveats: Averaged across samples, CD8+ T cells carried more expanded clones than CD4+ did.

This sample comprised CD4+ or CD8+ T cells sorted from blood, obtained in a trial of the OX40 agonist ivuxolimab. This rearrangement joins TRBV11-3 to TRBJ2-5; TRBD1 might be the D (6 bases). The TCR sequence derives from an adult with an advanced solid tumor such as melanoma, head and neck, liver or kidney cancer. The CDR3 region is CASSPWTEGRETQYF. The CDR3 DNA sequence: TGTGCCAGCAGCCCTTGGACAGAAGGACGAGAGACCCAGTACTTC.